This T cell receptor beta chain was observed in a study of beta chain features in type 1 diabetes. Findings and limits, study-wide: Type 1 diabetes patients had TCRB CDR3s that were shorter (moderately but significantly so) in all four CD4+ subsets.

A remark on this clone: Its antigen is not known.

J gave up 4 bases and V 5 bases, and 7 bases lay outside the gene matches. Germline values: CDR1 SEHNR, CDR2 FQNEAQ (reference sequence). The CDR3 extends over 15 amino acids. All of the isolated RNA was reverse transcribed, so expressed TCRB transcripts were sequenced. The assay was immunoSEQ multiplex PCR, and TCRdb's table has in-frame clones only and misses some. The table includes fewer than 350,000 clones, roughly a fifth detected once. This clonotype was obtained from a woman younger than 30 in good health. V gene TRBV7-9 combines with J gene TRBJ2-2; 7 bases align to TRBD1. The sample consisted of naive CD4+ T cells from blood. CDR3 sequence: CASSPDRAGTGELFF. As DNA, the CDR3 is TGTGCCAGCAGCCCTGACAGGGCGGGCACCGGGGAGCTGTTTTTT.